The present entry profiles one TCR beta chain with its context. Sequenced by immunoSEQ multiplex PCR; TCRdb stores in-frame clones only, minus some. The repertoire includes approximately 75,000 clones, approximately 91% of them detected once, and around 28% sits in the top ten. The entry originates in a study of blood T cell repertoires in COVID-19. About the research overall: T cells, B-cell-depleted T cells, or PBMCs provided the cDNA or gDNA that served as material.

The sequencing sample was made of peripheral blood. This clonotype was obtained from a man over 45 with acute or convalescent COVID-19.

The CDR3 region has the DNA TGTGCCAGCAGCTACAGGACAAATCAGAACGAAAAACTGTTTTTT. It encodes CASSYRTNQNEKLFF. The V gene is TRBV6-5, the J gene TRBJ1-4, with D maybe TRBD1 (5 bases). Germline V gene data show CDR1 as MNHEY and CDR2 as SVGAGI. The germline V and J ends were trimmed by 6 bases and 8 bases, with 19 bases remaining between them. This CDR3 is 15 amino acids long.